The next 5 T cell receptor beta chains were all read from a single sample in a study of blood T cell repertoires in COVID-19. Sequenced by immunoSEQ multiplex PCR; TCRdb stores in-frame clones only, minus some. The data show 33,000 or so clones, about 90% seen once. The specimen was peripheral blood. All receptors derive from a man between 65 and 80 years old with active or convalescent COVID-19.

This chain uses TRBV7-3 with TRBJ1-5; no reliable D call. The CDR3 has 14 residues. V gave up 5 bases and J gave up 3 bases, with 11 bases separating them. From germline, CDR1 is SGHTA and CDR2 FQGTGA. CDR3 sequence (DNA): TGTGCCAGCAGCCCCTCCGGGAACAATCAGCCCCAGCATTTT. This encodes CASSPSGNNQPQHF.

This chain uses TRBV5-1 with TRBJ2-3; 10 bases agree with TRBD2. Unmatched junction bases numbered 13, after V lost 4 bases and J lost 8 bases. This CDR3 spans 16 amino acids. CDR1 and CDR2 (germline): SGHRS, YFSETQ. The DNA of the CDR3 is TGCGCCAGCAGCGAGCTAGCGGGGGCTCGGGAGTCTACGCAGTATTTT. Protein sequence: CASSELAGARESTQYF.

This clone has only one observation. The rearrangement links TRBV7-9 to TRBJ2-1; 8 bases are shared with TRBD1. The CDR3 extends over 15 amino acids. CDR1 is SEHNR, CDR2 FQNEAQ, per germline (reference sequence). V shed 5 bases, J shed 7 bases, and the junction held 10 bases outside the gene matches. The CDR3 here is CASSPSGGFRNEQFF. CDR3 sequence (DNA): TGTGCCAGCAGCCCTTCAGGGGGCTTTAGGAATGAGCAGTTCTTC.

The rearrangement uses TRBV30 and TRBJ1-5, with TRBD1 as a possible D gene (6 bases). Trimming left V 1 base short and J 7 bases short, with 17 bases between. The germline gives CDR1 GTSNPN, CDR2 SVGIG (reference sequence). The CDR3 is 15 amino acids. CDR3 in amino acids: CAWSGAGVWGQPQHF. In DNA, the CDR3 is TGTGCCTGGAGTGGGGCAGGGGTATGGGGCCAGCCCCAGCATTTT. The complete variable domain, with remaining parts taken from reference TRBV30 and TRBJ1-5, reads SQTIHQWPATLVQPVGSPLSLECTVEGTSNPNLYWYRQAAGRGLQLLFYSVGIGQISSEVPQNLSASRPQDRQFILSSKKLLLSDSGFYLCAWSGAGVWGQPQHFGDGTRLSIL.

The chain recombines TRBV5-1 with TRBJ1-6, with 9 bases identical to TRBD1. CDR1 and CDR2 from the germline V gene are SGHRS and YFSETQ. The CDR3 runs 15 residues. Trimming cost V 2 bases and J 10 bases; bases outside gene matches: 7. The CDR3 reads CASSFGDRDRSPLHF. The CDR3 coding sequence is TGCGCCAGCAGCTTTGGGGACAGGGATCGGTCACCCCTCCACTTT.